The 10 T cell receptor beta chains below all came from one sample that was sequenced in a study of OX40 agonist ivuxolimab in advanced cancers. Data came from immunoSEQ multiplex PCR; TCRdb stores just in-frame clones and leaves some out. Counted here are about 66,000 clones, around 86% occurring once; the ten biggest clones make up around 8.2%. The sequencing here drew on CD4+ or CD8+ T cells sorted from blood, taken in a trial of the OX40 agonist ivuxolimab. The receptors shown here come from an adult with an advanced solid tumor such as melanoma, head and neck, liver or kidney cancer.

This rearrangement joins TRBV29-1 to TRBJ2-5; maybe TRBD2 (6 bases). The CDR3 length is 14 residues. V was trimmed by 3 bases and J by 5 bases, leaving 16 bases between them. CDR1 SQVTM and CDR2 ANQGSEA come from the germline V gene. The CDR3 protein is CSVDFAGTGETQYF. CDR3 in DNA: TGCAGCGTTGATTTCGCGGGGACGGGGGAGACCCAGTACTTC.

This chain links TRBV7-3 with TRBJ2-1; D ambiguous. The germline CDR1 and CDR2 sequences are SGHTA and FQGTGA. This CDR3 has 15 amino acids. V was trimmed by 1 base and J by 6 bases, leaving 13 bases between them. The CDR3 region has the DNA TGTGCCAGCAGCTTAAACTTCGGACCGATCAATGAGCAGTTCTTC. As protein: CASSLNFGPINEQFF. Together with reference TRBV7-3 and TRBJ2-1, the CDR3 gives the full variable domain: GAGVSQTPSNKVTEKGKYVELRCDPISGHTALYWYRQSLGQGPEFLIYFQGTGAADDSGLPNDRFFAVRPEGSVSTLKIQRTERGDSAVYLCASSLNFGPINEQFFGPGTRLTVL.

The rearrangement uses TRBV6-5 and TRBJ1-1; D is unresolved. The CDR3 spans 15 residues. Germline V gene sequence: CDR1 MNHEY, CDR2 SVGAGI. Trimming left V 6 bases short and J 6 bases short, with 20 bases between. CDR3 coding DNA: TGTGCCAGCAGCAAAGCCCTCGGGTCCGTGGCTGAAGCTTTCTTT. Translation: CASSKALGSVAEAFF.

The chain joins TRBV6-1 to TRBJ2-6; D remains unclear. The V end was cut by 11 bases, the J end by 0 bases, with 14 bases between. The length of the CDR3 is 15 residues. Germline CDR1 and CDR2: MNHNS and SASEGT. CDR3 coding DNA: TGTGCCTGCGCTTATTGGGGCTCTGGGGCCAACGTCCTGACTTTC. It specifies CACAYWGSGANVLTF.

On this clone: This same CDR3 is encoded by further DNA sequences in the sample. The chain employs TRBV7-2 and TRBJ1-4; a possible D gene is TRBD1 (6 bases). The ends were cut back, 1 base at V and 8 bases at J, with 14 bases in the middle. This CDR3 contains 15 residues. Germline V gene lookup returns CDR1 SGHTA and CDR2 FQGNSA. The CDR3 DNA sequence: TGTGCCAGCAGCTTAGGGGGGCAGGGTGCCGAAAAACTGTTTTTT. Translating gives CASSLGGQGAEKLFF. Looking up the rest from reference TRBV7-2 and TRBJ1-4 gives the full variable domain: GAGVSQSPSNKVTEKGKDVELRCDPISGHTALYWYRQSLGQGLEFLIYFQGNSAPDKSGLPSDRFSAERTGGSVSTLTIQRTQQEDSAVYLCASSLGGQGAEKLFFGSGTQLSVL.

V and J are TRBV6-1 and TRBJ1-5, with D unresolved. Trimming cost V 7 bases and J 0 bases, with 7 bases left between them. The CDR3 runs to 13 residues. CDR1 and CDR2 (germline): MNHNS, SASEGT. CDR3 coding DNA: TGTGCCAGCACGGTCTATAGCAATCAGCCCCAGCATTTT. This gives the protein CASTVYSNQPQHF.

This clone was seen a handful of times. V is TRBV9 and J is TRBJ1-2, with no clear D. CDR3 length: 15 residues. V lost 0 bases and J lost 3, with 12 bases in between. CDR1 and CDR2 from the germline V gene are SGDLS and YYNGEE. CDR3 DNA: TGTGCCAGCAGCGTAGGCCCGGGCGCGGACTATGGCTACACCTTC. It specifies CASSVGPGADYGYTF.

This rearrangement joins TRBV6-6 to TRBJ1-5; D might be TRBD1 (5 bases). Trimming shortened V by 7 bases and J by 2 bases, and 15 bases separated the two germline ends. CDR1 is MNHNY and CDR2 is SVGAGI in the germline V gene (reference sequence). The CDR3 sequence is 15 residues long. The CDR3 sequence is CASTTRGEGNQPQHF. DNA for the CDR3: TGTGCCAGCACTACGAGGGGTGAGGGCAATCAGCCCCAGCATTTT.

The chain uses TRBV19 and TRBJ2-7; the D gene is possibly TRBD2 (6 bases). There are 14 residues in the CDR3. CDR1 is LNHDA, CDR2 SQIVND, per germline (reference sequence). The ends were cut back, 3 bases at V and 5 bases at J, with 14 bases in the middle. CDR3 region: CASSMGGLSHEQYF. CDR3 DNA sequence: TGTGCCAGTAGTATGGGAGGATTAAGTCACGAGCAGTACTTC.

V is TRBV19 and J is TRBJ1-5; 8 nucleotides agree with TRBD1. V lost 7 bases, J lost 6 bases, and 8 bases stayed unmatched. CDR3 length: 14 residues. The germline V gene encodes CDR1 LNHDA and CDR2 SQIVND (reference sequence). In DNA form, the CDR3 reads TGTGCCAGTACCCTTGGACAGGGAGGTCAGCCCCAGCATTTT. As protein: CASTLGQGGQPQHF. Supplemented by reference TRBV19 and TRBJ1-5, the full variable domain reads DGGITQSPKYLFRKEGQNVTLSCEQNLNHDAMYWYRQDPGQGLRLIYYSQIVNDFQKGDIAEGYSVSREKKESFPLTVTSAQKNPTAFYLCASTLGQGGQPQHFGDGTRLSIL.